This T cell receptor (beta chain) was found in a study of shared clonotypes between healthy human individuals. The CDR3 contains 14 residues. From germline, CDR1 is MDHEN and CDR2 SYDVKM. V was pared by 6 bases and J by 3 bases, with 4 bases of the junction left unmatched. Here immunoSEQ multiplex PCR was the method, and the copy in TCRdb shows in-frame clones only, minus some. This table has 450,000 to 650,000 clones, 70% to 80% appearing once. This TCR came from a woman in her 40s in good health. Some clones in this sample may be carry-over from other donors' samples. Sequenced input: PBMCs. The rearrangement joins TRBV28 to TRBJ1-4; 7 positions match TRBD1. This CDR3 is CASRLGGANEKLFF. DNA for the CDR3: TGTGCCAGCAGACTAGGGGGCGCTAATGAAAAACTGTTTTTT. The full variable domain, completed using reference TRBV28 and TRBJ1-4, is DVKVTQSSRYLVKRTGEKVFLECVQDMDHENMFWYRQDPGLGLRLIYFSYDVKMKEKGDIPEGYSVSREKKERFSLILESASTNQTSMYLCASRLGGANEKLFFGSGTQLSVL.